This T cell receptor beta chain was documented in a study of CD8+ T cells in alopecia areata (dated by TCRdb to 2016 to 2019). Study-wide context: The treated patients took part in an open-label pilot trial in which moderate-to-severe alopecia areata was treated with oral tofacitinib at 5 to 10 mg twice daily. Patients stayed on tofacitinib for 6 to 18 months and then had 6 months of follow-up off drug so that delayed response and recurrence could be assessed. For the treated patients, the SALT score, which quantifies what percentage of scalp surface area is affected, served as the measure of disease severity. In both human patients and the C3H/HeJ mouse model, the study applied high-throughput TCRbeta sequencing to look at T cell clonal expansion in alopecia areata. In humans, TCRbeta sequencing was performed on scalp tissue and on sorted CD4+ and CD8+ peripheral blood T cells from healthy controls and from patients with patchy or totalis/universalis alopecia areata. Patients on tofacitinib were biopsied at baseline and after 4 and 24 weeks of treatment, and several of the patients also had a later scalp biopsy. Clonality in the scalp was compared among normal scalp (n=4), patchy alopecia areata scalp (n=8), and alopecia totalis/universalis scalp (n=8). RNA came from the PAXgene miRNA kit for fixed scalp, the miRNeasy kit for PBMCs, and the RNeasy kit for mouse skin. immunoSEQ multiplex PCR using 35 Vbeta forward primers and 13 Jbeta reverse primers was used to amplify TCRbeta CDR3 regions.

The library was produced with the immunoSEQ multiplex PCR assay. To provide template for TCR sequencing, every sample had RNA extracted and reverse transcribed into cDNA. First-strand cDNA was synthesized with SuperScript III using a 2:1 mix of oligo-dT and random hexamers. A synthetic immune receptor repertoire was used to gauge amplification bias, and whatever bias remained was removed computationally. The paper's data handling went like this. Raw reads were preprocessed for error removal, and CDR3 was defined according to IMGT conventions as running from the conserved cysteine to phenylalanine. Clonality was calculated as 1 minus Shannon entropy normalized by log2 of the number of productive unique TCRs. Whether scalp clones were CD4 or CD8 was inferred by matching scalp TCRbeta sequences against CD4 and CD8 repertoires sorted from blood. As stored in TCRdb, this immuneACCESS dataset retains in-frame rearrangements with V and J assigned. A fraction of the clones does not appear; measured against another copy, unresolved V genes explain less than half of the discrepancy, and the remainder lacks a known reason. Clone size and the V and J calls come from that table; the DNA yielded D and trimming. The sample profile shows some 110,000 clones; roughly 60% of them were found once. Jointly, the top ten make up 30% of the sample.

Overall study outcomes, separate from this receptor: With tofacitinib, both scalp clonality and the number of expanded CD8+ clones among the top 100 scalp clones went down significantly. Shared TCR sequences between patients were less evident than in mice, which may be partly attributable to HLA diversity in the patient population. The treated cohort was small, with a single nonresponder, so links between baseline CD8+ expansion and response need larger studies. Many expanded lesional clones were found to persist in scalp and blood during tofacitinib treatment, and relapse after treatment cessation may be partly explained by this persistence. Unlike mouse skin, where gammadelta T cells dominate, normal human skin contains resident alphabeta T cells that get sequenced too, which complicates analysis of the scalp TCR repertoire. Higher clonality and more expanded CD8+ clones were observed in lesional scalp than in normal scalp, particularly in alopecia totalis/universalis, a finding suggestive of antigenic drive.

According to the study, the label for this sample's time point signals: around 29 days on oral tofacitinib. The intended sense of this specimen's treatment or condition label: oral pan-JAK inhibitor, 5-10 mg twice daily. Lesional scalp punch biopsies and peripheral blood were collected from alopecia areata patients. PBMCs were isolated by density centrifugation and stained for CD3, CD4 and CD8, after which CD4+ and CD8+ T cells were sorted on a FACSAria. As to this clone: What this receptor recognizes is not known. No much larger clonotype is one base removed from it; base qualities were not supplied.

CDR1 and CDR2 are read off the germline V gene as MNHEY and SVGAGI. The CDR3 spans 13 residues, from the cysteine through the phenylalanine. Only CDR3 DNA is held: 39 bases, read in frame from base 1. Trimming costs V 2 bases and J 12 bases, and their ends lie 11 bases apart. The sequencing here drew on CD8+ T cells sorted from blood, taken at week 4, from a patient treated with tofacitinib. The sequence joins TRBV6-5 to TRBJ1-6; the D gene cannot be resolved reliably. The receptor comes from a human donor with alopecia areata. The DNA is as follows: TGTGCCAGCAGTTACCGGTCATACGGACCCCTCCACTTT. Translated, this gives CASSYRSYGPLHF.